The sequence of this T cell receptor beta chain was determined in a study of control samples from healthy donors and cancer patients. Repertoires were generated with immunoSEQ multiplex PCR, while TCRdb's copy carries only in-frame clones and drops some. The sample has about 120,000 clones; roughly 89% are singletons. Looked up from germline, CDR1 is SGHKS and CDR2 is YYEKEE (reference sequence). Trimming took off 1 base at V and 0 bases at J, with 5 bases between the two ends. This CDR3 has 14 amino acids. This clone was detected only once. This clonotype was sampled from a young man in good health. Sequencing input: blood. The chain couples TRBV5-5 to TRBJ1-3; no clear D gene. Written as DNA, the CDR3 is TGTGCCAGCAGCTTGCAAGTCTCTGGAAACACCATATATTTT. The encoded protein is CASSLQVSGNTIYF.